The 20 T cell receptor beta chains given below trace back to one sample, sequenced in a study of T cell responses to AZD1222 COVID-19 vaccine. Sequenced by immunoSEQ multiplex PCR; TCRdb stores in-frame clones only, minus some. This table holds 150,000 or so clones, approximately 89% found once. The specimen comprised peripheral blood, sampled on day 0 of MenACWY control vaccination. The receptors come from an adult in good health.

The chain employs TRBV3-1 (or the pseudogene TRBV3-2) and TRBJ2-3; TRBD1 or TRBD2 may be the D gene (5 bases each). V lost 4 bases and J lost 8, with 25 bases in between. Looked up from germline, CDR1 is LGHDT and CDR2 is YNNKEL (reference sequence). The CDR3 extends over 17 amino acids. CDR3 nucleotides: TGTGCCAGCAGCCGAGGGGAGACACGACGGCACTCCGGTACGCAGTATTTT. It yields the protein CASSRGETRRHSGTQYF.

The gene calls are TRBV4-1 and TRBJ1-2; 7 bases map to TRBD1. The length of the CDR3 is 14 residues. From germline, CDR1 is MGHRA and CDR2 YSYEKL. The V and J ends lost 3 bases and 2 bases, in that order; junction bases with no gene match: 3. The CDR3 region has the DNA TGCGCCAGCAGCCACCCACAGGGGAACTATGGCTACACCTTC. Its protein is CASSHPQGNYGYTF.

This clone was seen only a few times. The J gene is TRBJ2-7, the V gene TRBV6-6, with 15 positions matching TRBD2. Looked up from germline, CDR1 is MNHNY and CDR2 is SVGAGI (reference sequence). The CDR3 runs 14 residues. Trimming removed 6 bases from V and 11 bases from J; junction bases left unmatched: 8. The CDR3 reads CASRFGLAGGEEYF. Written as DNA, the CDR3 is TGTGCCAGCAGATTCGGACTAGCGGGAGGGGAGGAGTACTTC.

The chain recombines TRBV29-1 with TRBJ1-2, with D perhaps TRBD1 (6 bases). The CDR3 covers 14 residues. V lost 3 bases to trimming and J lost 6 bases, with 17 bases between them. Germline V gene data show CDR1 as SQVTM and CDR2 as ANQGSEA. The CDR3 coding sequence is TGCAGCGTTGATCCGAGGACAGTCGTCGATGGCTACACCTTC. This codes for CSVDPRTVVDGYTF.

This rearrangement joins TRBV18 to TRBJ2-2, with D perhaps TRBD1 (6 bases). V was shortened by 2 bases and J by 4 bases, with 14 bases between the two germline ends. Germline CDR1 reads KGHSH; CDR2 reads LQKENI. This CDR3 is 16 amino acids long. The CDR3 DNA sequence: TGTGCCAGCTCACCAAATGGGGCAGGGGTCACCGGGGAGCTGTTTTTT. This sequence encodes CASSPNGAGVTGELFF.

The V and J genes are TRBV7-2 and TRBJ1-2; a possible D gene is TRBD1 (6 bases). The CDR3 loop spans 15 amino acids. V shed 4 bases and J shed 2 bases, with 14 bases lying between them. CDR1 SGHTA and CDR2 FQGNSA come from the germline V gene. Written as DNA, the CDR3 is TGTGCCAGCAGCTCCCAGGGGACGCACAACTATGGCTACACCTTC. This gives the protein CASSSQGTHNYGYTF.

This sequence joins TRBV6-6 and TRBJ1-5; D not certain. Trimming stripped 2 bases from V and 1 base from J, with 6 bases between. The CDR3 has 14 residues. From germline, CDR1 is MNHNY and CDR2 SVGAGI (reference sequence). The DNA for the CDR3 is TGTGCCAGCAGTTACGTAGGGAGCAATCAGCCCCAGCATTTT. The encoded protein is CASSYVGSNQPQHF.

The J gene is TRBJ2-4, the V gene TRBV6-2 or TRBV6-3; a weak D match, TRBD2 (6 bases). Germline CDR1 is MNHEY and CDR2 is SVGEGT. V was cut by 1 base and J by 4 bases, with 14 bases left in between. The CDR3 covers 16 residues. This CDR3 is CASSYLPTGVKNIQYF. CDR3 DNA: TGTGCCAGCAGTTACTTGCCAACGGGGGTGAAAAACATTCAGTACTTC.

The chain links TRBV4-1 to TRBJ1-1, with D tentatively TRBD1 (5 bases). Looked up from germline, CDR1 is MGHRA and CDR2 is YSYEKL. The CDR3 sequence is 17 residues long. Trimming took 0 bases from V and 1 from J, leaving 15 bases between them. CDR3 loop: CASSQDTHGQPNTEAFF. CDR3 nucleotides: TGCGCCAGCAGCCAAGATACGCATGGACAACCGAACACTGAAGCTTTCTTT.

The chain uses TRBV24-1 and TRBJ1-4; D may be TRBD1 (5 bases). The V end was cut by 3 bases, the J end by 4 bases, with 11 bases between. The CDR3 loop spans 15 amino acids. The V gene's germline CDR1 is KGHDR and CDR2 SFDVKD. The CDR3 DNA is TGTGCCACCAGTGATCCTACCCAGGGTAATGAAAAACTGTTTTTT. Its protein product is CATSDPTQGNEKLFF.

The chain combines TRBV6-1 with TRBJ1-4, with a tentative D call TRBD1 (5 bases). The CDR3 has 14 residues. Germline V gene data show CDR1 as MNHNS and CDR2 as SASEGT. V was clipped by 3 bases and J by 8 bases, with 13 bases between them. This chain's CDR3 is CASSEWPGGEKLFF. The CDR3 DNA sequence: TGTGCCAGCAGTGAGTGGCCCGGGGGAGAAAAACTGTTTTTT.

CDR3 DNA: TGTGCCAGCAGCTTAGTAGGAGGGGGTAGCGGCTACACCTTC. Its protein is CASSLVGGGSGYTF. V and J are TRBV11-3 and TRBJ1-2; the D gene is possibly TRBD1 (6 bases). CDR1 is SGHNT, CDR2 YENEEA, per germline. Trimming cost V 1 base and J 8 bases, with 14 bases left between them. CDR3 length: 14 residues. Full variable domain (remainder filled in from reference TRBV11-3 and TRBJ1-2): EAGVVQSPRYKIIEKKQPVAFWCNPISGHNTLYWYLQNLGQGPELLIRYENEEAVDDSQLPKDRFSAERLKGVDSTLKIQPAELGDSAVYLCASSLVGGGSGYTFGSGTRLTVV.

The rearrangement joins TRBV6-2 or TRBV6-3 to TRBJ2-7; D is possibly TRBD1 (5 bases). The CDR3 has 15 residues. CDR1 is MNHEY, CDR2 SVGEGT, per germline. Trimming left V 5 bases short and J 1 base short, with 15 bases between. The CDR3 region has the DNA TGTGCCAGCAGTGCCCGGCAGGGTGGATCCTACGAGCAGTACTTC. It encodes CASSARQGGSYEQYF.

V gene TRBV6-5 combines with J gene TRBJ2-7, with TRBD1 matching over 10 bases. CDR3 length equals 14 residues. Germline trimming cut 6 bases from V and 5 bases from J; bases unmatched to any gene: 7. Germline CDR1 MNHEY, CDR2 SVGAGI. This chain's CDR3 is CASSRRDRGHEQYF. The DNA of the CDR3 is TGTGCCAGCAGCCGCCGGGACAGGGGCCACGAGCAGTACTTC.

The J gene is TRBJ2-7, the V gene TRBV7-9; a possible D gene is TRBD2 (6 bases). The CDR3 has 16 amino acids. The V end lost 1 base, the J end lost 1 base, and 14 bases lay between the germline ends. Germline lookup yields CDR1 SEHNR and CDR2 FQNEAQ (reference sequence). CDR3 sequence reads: CASSLVRGRPSYEQYF. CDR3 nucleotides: TGTGCCAGCAGCTTAGTTCGGGGGAGGCCTTCCTACGAGCAGTACTTC.

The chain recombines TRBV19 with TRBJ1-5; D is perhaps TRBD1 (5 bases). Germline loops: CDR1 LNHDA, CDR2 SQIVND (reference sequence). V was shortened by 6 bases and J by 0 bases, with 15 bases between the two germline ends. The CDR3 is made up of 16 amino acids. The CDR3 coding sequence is TGTGCCAGTAGCCGGGGCCCCCTCTATAGCAATCAGCCCCAGCATTTT. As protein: CASSRGPLYSNQPQHF.

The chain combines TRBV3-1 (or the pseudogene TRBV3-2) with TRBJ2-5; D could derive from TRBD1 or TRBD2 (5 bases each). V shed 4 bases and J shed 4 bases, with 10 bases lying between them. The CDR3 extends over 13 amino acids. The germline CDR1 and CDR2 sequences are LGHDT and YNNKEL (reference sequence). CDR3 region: CASSRKGRETQYF. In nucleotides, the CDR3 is TGTGCCAGCAGCCGGAAGGGACGAGAGACCCAGTACTTC.

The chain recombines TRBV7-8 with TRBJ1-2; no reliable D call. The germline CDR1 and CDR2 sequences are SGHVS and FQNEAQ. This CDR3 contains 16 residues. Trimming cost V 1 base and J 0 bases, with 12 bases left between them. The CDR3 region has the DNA TGTGCCAGCAGCTTAGATGCCTCGACCCCTAACTATGGCTACACCTTC. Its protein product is CASSLDASTPNYGYTF.

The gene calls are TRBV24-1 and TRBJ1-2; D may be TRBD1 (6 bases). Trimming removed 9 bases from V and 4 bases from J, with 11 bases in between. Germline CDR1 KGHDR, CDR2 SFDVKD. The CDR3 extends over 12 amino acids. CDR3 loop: CATRDTIYGYTF. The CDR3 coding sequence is TGTGCCACCCGGGACACGATCTATGGCTACACCTTC.

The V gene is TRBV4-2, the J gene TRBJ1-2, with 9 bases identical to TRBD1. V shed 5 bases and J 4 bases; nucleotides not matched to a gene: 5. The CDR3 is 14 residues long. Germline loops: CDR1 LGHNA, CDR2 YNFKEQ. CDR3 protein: CASSRRTGVYGYTF. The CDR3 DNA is TGTGCCAGCAGCAGAAGGACAGGGGTCTATGGCTACACCTTC.